The sequence of this T cell receptor beta chain was determined in a study of tumor-infiltrating lymphocytes in primary liver carcinoma. Study-level background: Tumor stage was T1-T3 N0M0, and tumor size was roughly 4.2 to 11 cm across.

Priming with a constant-region primer yielded TCR beta cDNA from about 480 ng total RNA. Three nested multiplex PCR rounds, a slightly modified ARM-PCR method, built the TCR beta libraries. The first two PCR rounds, around 10 cycles each, used TRBV1-TRBV30 forward primers and a C-beta reverse primer. One entry per CDR3 protein, called by TCRdb with MiXCR from the multiplex PCR reads. The data contain 180,000 or so distinct CDR3 sequences, about 55% of them singletons. Concerning this clonotype itself: Antigen: not known.

Germline DNA was also extracted, with blood RNA taken from unsorted whole blood. The CDR3 is 14 residues long. The V gene's germline CDR1 is SGHAT and CDR2 FQNNGV. Study-wide findings and caveats: Relative to tumor region pairs, the tumor-adjacent and tumor-blood pairs showed overlap that was lower. Owing to bulk unsorted samples, no comparison was made between CD4+ and CD8+ repertoires.

The receptor was derived from a man aged 40-50 years with primary liver carcinoma and hepatitis B virus infection. The chain carries TRBV11-2 and TRBJ2-7; D uncertain. Matching the DNA end better, TRBJ2-1 makes the J call doubtful. The specimen was peripheral blood. Here the CDR3 DNA reads TGTGCCAGCAGTTTGACCGACGGTGCCTACGAGCAGTTCTTC. Its protein is CASSLTDGAYEQFF.